These 20 T cell receptor beta chains originate from one sample sequenced in a study of T-cell memory formation after mild COVID-19. TCRdb called the 5' RACE reads again in MiXCR, with one record for every CDR3 protein. The table has 200,000 to 250,000 distinct CDR3 sequences, roughly 10% seen once. Sequenced material: PBMCs or a T cell subset sorted from them (not recorded which). Receptors were obtained from a man between 18 and 29 years old who had mild COVID-19 (a few samples of this study predate the infection). Cell type and time point are not known.

The chain carries TRBV7-8 and TRBJ2-5, with a possible D match to TRBD1 (6 bases). The CDR3 has 14 amino acids. V was shortened by 2 bases and J by 4 bases, with 11 bases between the two germline ends. In germline, CDR1 is SGHVS, CDR2 FQNEAQ. The CDR3 sequence: CASSLRGMSETQYF. CDR3 sequence (DNA): TGTGCCAGCAGCTTAAGGGGGATGTCAGAGACCCAGTACTTC.

This clonotype was seen a few times. The chain couples TRBV29-1 to TRBJ1-1; D call uncertain. V was clipped by 0 bases and J by 5 bases, with 10 bases between them. The CDR3 runs 13 residues. Germline V gene data show CDR1 as SQVTM and CDR2 as ANQGSEA. Here the CDR3 reads CSVEEWGGTEAFF. DNA of the CDR3: TGCAGCGTTGAAGAGTGGGGAGGGACTGAAGCTTTCTTT.

This clonotype showed up many times. This rearrangement joins TRBV6-5 to TRBJ1-5, with D perhaps TRBD1 (6 bases). The V end was cut by 7 bases, the J end by 6 bases, with 19 bases between. The germline gives CDR1 MNHEY, CDR2 SVGAGI. The CDR3 runs 15 residues. For the CDR3, the DNA is TGTGCCAGCAAGCCCCAGGGGCGCCTCATTCAGCCCCAGCATTTT. As protein: CASKPQGRLIQPQHF.

This clonotype was recorded at least ten times. This chain links TRBV20-1 with TRBJ2-2; 9 bases match TRBD1. Germline assignment: CDR1 DFQATT and CDR2 SNEGSKA (reference sequence). V shed 6 bases and J 6 bases; nucleotides not matched to a gene: 11. The CDR3 contains 15 residues. The CDR3 DNA reads TGCAGTGCACTCAGGAACAGGGGGCGACCCGGGGAGCTGTTTTTT. Amino acids: CSALRNRGRPGELFF.

In its sample, this clonotype was seen a few times. The CDR3, as DNA: TGCGCCAGCAGCTTGGAGGGCTTCTCCTACGAGCAGTACTTC. This gives the protein CASSLEGFSYEQYF. This rearrangement joins TRBV5-1 to TRBJ2-7, with D unresolved. Germline V lookup: CDR1 SGHRS, CDR2 YFSETQ. The CDR3 has 14 residues. The V end was cut by 0 bases, the J end by 0 bases, with 7 bases between. Supplemented by reference TRBV5-1 and TRBJ2-7, the full variable domain reads KAGVTQTPRYLIKTRGQQVTLSCSPISGHRSVSWYQQTPGQGLQFLFEYFSETQRNKGNFPGRFSGRQFSNSRSEMNVSTLELGDSALYLCASSLEGFSYEQYFGPGTRLTVT.

Concerning this clonotype itself: A much larger clone differs by one base, so this may be a read error. The V gene is TRBV10-3, the J gene TRBJ2-3; D is possibly TRBD1 (6 bases). Trimming removed 5 bases from V and 1 base from J, with 19 bases in between. CDR3 length equals 17 residues. The germline gives CDR1 ENHRY, CDR2 SYGVKD. CDR3 nucleotides: TGTGCCATCAGTACTCACAGGGCCAGAGATGGCACAGATACGCAGTATTTT. This encodes CAISTHRARDGTDTQYF.

This clonotype was picked up many times. The chain joins TRBV24-1 to TRBJ2-1, with D tentatively TRBD1 (5 bases). Germline lookup yields CDR1 KGHDR and CDR2 SFDVKD. This CDR3 contains 17 residues. Between the trimmed V and J ends, which lost 9 bases and 0 bases, there was a span of 20 bases. CDR3 in amino acids: CATFRGRRKSSYNEQFF. DNA of the CDR3: TGTGCCACCTTTAGGGGTAGGCGTAAGAGCTCCTACAATGAGCAGTTCTTC.

This clonotype was picked up a small number of times. The J gene is TRBJ1-1, the V gene TRBV5-1; 7 bases fit TRBD1. CDR1 is SGHRS, CDR2 YFSETQ, per germline. V dropped 0 bases and J dropped 5; count of bases not matched to a gene: 10. CDR3 length: 16 residues. This chain's CDR3 is CASSLGSQGLVTEAFF. In DNA form, the CDR3 reads TGCGCCAGCAGCTTGGGCTCACAGGGGCTAGTTACTGAAGCTTTCTTT.

The chain couples TRBV7-9 to TRBJ1-4, with a possible D match to TRBD1 (5 bases). Germline assignment: CDR1 SEHNR and CDR2 FQNEAQ (reference sequence). The CDR3 length is 14 residues. The V end lost 4 bases, the J end lost 6 bases, and 12 bases lay between the germline ends. CDR3 DNA sequence: TGTGCCAGCAGCTGGAGGGGTCGGCATGAAAAACTGTTTTTT. Translated, it gives CASSWRGRHEKLFF.

The chain links TRBV19 to TRBJ2-7, with 9 bases that match TRBD1. V lost 10 bases, J lost 6 bases, and 10 bases stayed unmatched. The CDR3 has 13 residues. CDR1 LNHDA and CDR2 SQIVND come from the germline V gene (reference sequence). The chain's CDR3 is CAISRDRVSEQYV. CDR3 DNA sequence: TGTGCCATATCCCGGGACAGGGTCAGCGAGCAGTACGTC.

This clonotype was picked up many times. The chain recombines TRBV12-3 or TRBV12-4 with TRBJ2-4, with D unresolved. CDR3 length equals 14 residues. V was clipped by 3 bases and J by 7 bases, with 13 bases between them. The chain's CDR3 is CASSLGLEYNIQYF. For the CDR3, the DNA is TGTGCCAGCAGTTTGGGCCTCGAGTATAACATTCAGTACTTC.

There are many counts of this clonotype. As DNA, the CDR3 is TGCAGTGCTAGAACTCTAGGATTAGAAGATACGCAGTATTTT. It translates to CSARTLGLEDTQYF. The chain joins TRBV20-1 to TRBJ2-3; D is ambiguous. The CDR3 extends over 14 amino acids. Germline-derived CDR1 and CDR2 are DFQATT and SNEGSKA (reference sequence). Trimming shortened V by 2 bases and J by 5 bases, and 14 bases separated the two germline ends.

The sample holds many counts of this clonotype. The chain is built from TRBV7-6 and TRBJ1-1; unclear D gene. Deletions cut 4 bases from V and 0 bases from J, with 9 bases between. Germline loops: CDR1 SGHVS, CDR2 FNYEAQ. The CDR3 extends over 14 amino acids. CDR3 bases: TGTGCCAGCAGCTCAGGTTCTTTGAACACTGAAGCTTTCTTT. Translation: CASSSGSLNTEAFF.

This clonotype was observed a handful of times. V usage is TRBV10-3 and J usage is TRBJ2-5; TRBD2 is a possible D gene (7 bases). Trimming took 0 bases from V and 5 from J, leaving 16 bases between them. Germline CDR1 is ENHRY and CDR2 is SYGVKD. The CDR3 sequence is 16 residues long. The CDR3 DNA is TGTGCCATCAGTGAGTCGACGGTGGGCGGGGGCGAGACCCAGTACTTC. Translating gives CAISESTVGGGETQYF.

This clonotype turned up a few times. V usage is TRBV3-1 and J usage is TRBJ2-5; perhaps D is TRBD1 or TRBD2 (5 bases each). The ends were cut back, 0 bases at V and 4 bases at J, with 12 bases in the middle. Germline V gene sequence: CDR1 LGHDT, CDR2 YNNKEL (reference sequence). This CDR3 spans 15 amino acids. CDR3 sequence reads: CASSQDIGTGETQYF. CDR3 in DNA: TGTGCCAGCAGCCAAGATATCGGGACCGGAGAGACCCAGTACTTC.

The gene calls are TRBV20-1 and TRBJ1-3, with D maybe TRBD1 (5 bases). The V gene's germline CDR1 is DFQATT and CDR2 SNEGSKA (reference sequence). Trimming stripped 5 bases from V and 3 bases from J, with 20 bases between. The CDR3 covers 16 residues. In DNA form, the CDR3 reads TGCAGTGCTGCCCATGCGGGGGGATCTGGTGGAAACACCATATATTTT. Its protein is CSAAHAGGSGGNTIYF.

The V and J genes are TRBV12-3 or TRBV12-4 and TRBJ1-1, with 10 bases that match TRBD1. CDR3 length equals 16 residues. V shed 5 bases, J shed 1 base, and the junction held 7 bases outside the gene matches. This CDR3 is CASSPRQGAGNTEAFF. In nucleotides, the CDR3 is TGTGCCAGCAGTCCCCGACAGGGGGCGGGGAACACTGAAGCTTTCTTT.

In its sample, this clonotype was seen many times. The chain employs TRBV2 and TRBJ1-5; D may be TRBD1 (5 bases). Per the germline V gene, CDR1 is SNHLY and CDR2 is FYNNEI. This CDR3 region has 14 residues. V shed 4 bases and J shed 5 bases, with 12 bases lying between them. DNA for the CDR3: TGTGCCAGCAGTGTGGGGGTCGGATATCAGCCCCAGCATTTT. Its translation: CASSVGVGYQPQHF.

This clonotype was detected only a few times. Written as DNA, the CDR3 is TGTGCCATCAGTGAAGAGGGGAGGCCCTACAATGAGCAGTTCTTC. It codes for CAISEEGRPYNEQFF. The J gene is TRBJ2-1, the V gene TRBV10-3, with D possibly matching TRBD2 (6 bases). Trimming took off 3 bases at V and 2 bases at J, with 11 bases between the two ends. The germline V gene encodes CDR1 ENHRY and CDR2 SYGVKD. The CDR3 totals 15 residues.

This clonotype was found a few times. V usage is TRBV20-1 and J usage is TRBJ1-5; 8 bases match TRBD1. Germline V gene data show CDR1 as DFQATT and CDR2 as SNEGSKA (reference sequence). V was clipped by 5 bases and J by 2 bases; unmatched bases: 5. The length of the CDR3 is 14 residues. Written as DNA, the CDR3 is TGCAGTGCTTCAGGGGGCGCGGGCAATCAGCCCCAGCATTTT. Translation: CSASGGAGNQPQHF.